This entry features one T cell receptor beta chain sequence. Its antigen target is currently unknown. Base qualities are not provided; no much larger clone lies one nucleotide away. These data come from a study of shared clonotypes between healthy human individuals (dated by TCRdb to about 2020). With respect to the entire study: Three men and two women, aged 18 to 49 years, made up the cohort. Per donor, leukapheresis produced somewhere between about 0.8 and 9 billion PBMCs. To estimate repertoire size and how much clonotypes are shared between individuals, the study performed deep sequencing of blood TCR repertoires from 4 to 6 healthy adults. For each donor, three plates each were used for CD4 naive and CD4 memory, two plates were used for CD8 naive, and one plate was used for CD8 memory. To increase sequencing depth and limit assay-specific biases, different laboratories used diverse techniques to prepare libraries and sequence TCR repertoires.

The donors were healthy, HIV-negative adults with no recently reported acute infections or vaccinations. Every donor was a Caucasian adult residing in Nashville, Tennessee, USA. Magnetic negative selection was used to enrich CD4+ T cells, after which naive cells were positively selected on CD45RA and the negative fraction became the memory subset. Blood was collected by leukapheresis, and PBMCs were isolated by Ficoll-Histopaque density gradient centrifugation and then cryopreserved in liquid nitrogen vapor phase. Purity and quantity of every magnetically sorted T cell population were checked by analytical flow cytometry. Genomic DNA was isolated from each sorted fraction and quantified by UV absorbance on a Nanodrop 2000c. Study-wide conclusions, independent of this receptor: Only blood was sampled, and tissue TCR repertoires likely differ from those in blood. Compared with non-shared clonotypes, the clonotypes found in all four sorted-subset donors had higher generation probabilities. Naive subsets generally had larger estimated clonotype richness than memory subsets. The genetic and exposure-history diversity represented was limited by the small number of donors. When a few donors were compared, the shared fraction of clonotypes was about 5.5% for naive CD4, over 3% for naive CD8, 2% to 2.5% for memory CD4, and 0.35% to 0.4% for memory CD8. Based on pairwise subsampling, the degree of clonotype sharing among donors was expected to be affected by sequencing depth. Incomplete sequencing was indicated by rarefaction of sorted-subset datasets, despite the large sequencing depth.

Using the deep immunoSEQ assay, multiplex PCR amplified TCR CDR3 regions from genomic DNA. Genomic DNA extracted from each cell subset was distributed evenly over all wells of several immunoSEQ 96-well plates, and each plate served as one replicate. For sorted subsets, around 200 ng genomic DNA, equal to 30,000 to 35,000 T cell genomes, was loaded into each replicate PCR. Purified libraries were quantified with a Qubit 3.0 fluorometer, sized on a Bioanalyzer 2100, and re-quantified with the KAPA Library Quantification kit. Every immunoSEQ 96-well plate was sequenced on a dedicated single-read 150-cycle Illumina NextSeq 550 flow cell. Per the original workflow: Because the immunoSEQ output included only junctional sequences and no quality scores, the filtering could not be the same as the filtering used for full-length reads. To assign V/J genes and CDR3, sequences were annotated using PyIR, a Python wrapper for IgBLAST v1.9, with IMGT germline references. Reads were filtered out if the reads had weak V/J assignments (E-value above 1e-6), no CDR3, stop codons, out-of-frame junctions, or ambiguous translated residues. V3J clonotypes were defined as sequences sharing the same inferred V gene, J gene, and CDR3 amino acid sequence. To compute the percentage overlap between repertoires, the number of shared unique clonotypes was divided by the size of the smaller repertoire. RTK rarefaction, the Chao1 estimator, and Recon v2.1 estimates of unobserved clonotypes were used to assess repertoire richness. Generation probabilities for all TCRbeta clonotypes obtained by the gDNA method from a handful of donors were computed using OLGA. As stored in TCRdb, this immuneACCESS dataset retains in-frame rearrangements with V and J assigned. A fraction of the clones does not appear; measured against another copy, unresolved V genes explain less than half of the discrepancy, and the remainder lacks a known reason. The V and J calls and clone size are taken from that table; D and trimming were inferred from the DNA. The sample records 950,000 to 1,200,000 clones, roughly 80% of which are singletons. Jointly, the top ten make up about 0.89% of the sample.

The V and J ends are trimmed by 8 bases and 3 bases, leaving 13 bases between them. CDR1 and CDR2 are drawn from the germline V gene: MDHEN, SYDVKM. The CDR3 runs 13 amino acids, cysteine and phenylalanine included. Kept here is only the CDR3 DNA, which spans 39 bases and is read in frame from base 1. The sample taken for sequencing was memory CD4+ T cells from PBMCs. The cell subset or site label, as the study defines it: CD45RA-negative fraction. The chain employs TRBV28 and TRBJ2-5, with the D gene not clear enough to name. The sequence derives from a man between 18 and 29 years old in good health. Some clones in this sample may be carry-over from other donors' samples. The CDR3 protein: CASGVPREETQYF. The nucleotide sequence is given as TGTGCCAGCGGAGTTCCTAGAGAAGAGACCCAGTACTTC. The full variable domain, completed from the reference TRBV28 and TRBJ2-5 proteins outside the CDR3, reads DVKVTQSSRYLVKRTGEKVFLECVQDMDHENMFWYRQDPGLGLRLIYFSYDVKMKEKGDIPEGYSVSREKKERFSLILESASTNQTSMYLCASGVPREETQYFGPGTRLLVL.